Sequencing of this TCR beta chain was carried out in a study of brain T cells in children with intractable seizures. Looked up from germline, CDR1 is MDHEN and CDR2 is SYDVKM. The CDR3 runs 12 residues. Trimming took off 7 bases at V and 3 bases at J, with 10 bases between the two ends. Profiling relied on immunoSEQ multiplex PCR, and the TCRdb table lists in-frame clones only, not all of them. The sample comprises approximately 110,000 clones, roughly 94% of which are singletons, and under 4.5% rests with the top ten. J is TRBJ2-7 and V is TRBV28; no reliable D call. The receptor's source is a boy under two years old with hemimegalencephaly and intractable seizures. The source was peripheral blood, collected at surgery. The CDR3 DNA sequence: TGTGCCAGCACCAATATACTCTACGAGCAGTACTTC. It yields the protein CASTNILYEQYF.